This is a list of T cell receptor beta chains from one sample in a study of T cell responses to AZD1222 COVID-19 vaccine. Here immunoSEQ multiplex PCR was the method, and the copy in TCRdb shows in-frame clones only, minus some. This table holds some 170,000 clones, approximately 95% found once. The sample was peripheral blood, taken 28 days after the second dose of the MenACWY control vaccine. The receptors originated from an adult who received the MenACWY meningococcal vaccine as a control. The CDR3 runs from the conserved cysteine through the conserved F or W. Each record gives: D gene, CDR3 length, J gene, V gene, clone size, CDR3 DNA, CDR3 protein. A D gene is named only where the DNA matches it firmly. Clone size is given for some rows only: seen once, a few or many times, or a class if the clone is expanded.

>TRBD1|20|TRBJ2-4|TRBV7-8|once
TGTGCCAGCAGCTTTACCTTGACAGGGAGTTCTAATCTAGCCAAAAACATTCAGTACTTC
CASSFTLTGSSNLAKNIQYF
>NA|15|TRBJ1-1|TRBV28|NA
TGTGCCAGCAAATTCGATCGGAGAATGAACACTGAAGCTTTCTTT
CASKFDRRMNTEAFF
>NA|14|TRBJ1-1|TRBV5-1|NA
TGCGCCAGCAGATCCCAGGGGCAGAACACTGAAGCTTTCTTT
CASRSQGQNTEAFF
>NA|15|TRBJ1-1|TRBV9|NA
TGTGCCAAGAGGGGCATCCTTCCTCCGGACACTGAAGCTTTCTTT
CAKRGILPPDTEAFF
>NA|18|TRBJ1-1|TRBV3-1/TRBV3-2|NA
TGTGCCAGCAGCCAAGAGGGGCGAATCAGGCAGCCGAACACTGAAGCTTTCTTT
CASSQEGRIRQPNTEAFF
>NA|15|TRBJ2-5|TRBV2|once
TGTGCCAGCAGGAGAGTTGGACTAACACAAGAGACCCAGTACTTC
CASRRVGLTQETQYF
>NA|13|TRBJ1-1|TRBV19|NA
TGTGCCAGTAGTATCCCGGTGGGCACTGAAGCTTTCTTT
CASSIPVGTEAFF
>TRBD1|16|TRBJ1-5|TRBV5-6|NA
TGTGCCAGCAGCTTTGGACAGGGGGCGAGCAATCAGCCCCAGCATTTT
CASSFGQGASNQPQHF
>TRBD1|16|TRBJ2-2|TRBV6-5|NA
TGTGCCAGCAGCTACTCGGGACAGGGACTCCGGCGGGAGCTGTTTTTT
CASSYSGQGLRRELFF
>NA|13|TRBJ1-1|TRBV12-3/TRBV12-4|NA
TGTGCCAGCACCGGACAGTTGAACACTGAAGCTTTCTTT
CASTGQLNTEAFF
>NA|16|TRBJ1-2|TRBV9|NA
TGTGCCAGCAGCGTAGGCCCCCAGCTCGGGAACTATGGCTACACCTTC
CASSVGPQLGNYGYTF
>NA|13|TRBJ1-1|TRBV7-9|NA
TGTGCCAGCAGCTTAGGGTGGGTCACTGAAGCTTTCTTT
CASSLGWVTEAFF
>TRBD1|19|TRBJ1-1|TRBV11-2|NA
TGTGCCAGCAGCCCGGGACAGGGGAGGGCTCGGGGTGCGGACACTGAAGCTTTCTTT
CASSPGQGRARGADTEAFF
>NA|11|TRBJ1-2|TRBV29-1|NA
TGCAGCGTTGCAAAAAACTATGGCTACACCTTC
CSVAKNYGYTF
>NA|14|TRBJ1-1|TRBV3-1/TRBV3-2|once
TGTGCCAGCAGTCCAGTCATGAGGAACACTGAAGCTTTCTTT
CASSPVMRNTEAFF
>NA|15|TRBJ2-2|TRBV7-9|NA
TGTGCCAGCAGCAACCGGACTCAGAACACCGGGGAGCTGTTTTTT
CASSNRTQNTGELFF
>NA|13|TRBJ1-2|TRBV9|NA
TGTGCCAGCAGCAACCTCGGGGGGGCTGGCTACACCTTC
CASSNLGGAGYTF
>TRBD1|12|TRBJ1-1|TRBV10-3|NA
TGTGCCATCCAGGGGGGGAACACTGAAGCTTTCTTT
CAIQGGNTEAFF
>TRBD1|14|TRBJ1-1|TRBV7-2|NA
TGTGCCAGCAGCCTAAGACAGGGTGGAACTGAAGCTTTCTTT
CASSLRQGGTEAFF
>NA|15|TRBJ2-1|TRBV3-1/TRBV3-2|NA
TGTGCCAGCAGCCAAGGGGGGGGGCCTCGAAATGAGCAGTTCTTC
CASSQGGGPRNEQFF
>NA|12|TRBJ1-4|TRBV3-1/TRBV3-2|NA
TGTGCCAGCAGCTATCCGGGAGGCAAACTGTTTTTT
CASSYPGGKLFF
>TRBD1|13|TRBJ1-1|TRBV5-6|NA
TGTGCCAGCAGCAGGGACAGGGGGCTCGGAGCTTTCTTT
CASSRDRGLGAFF
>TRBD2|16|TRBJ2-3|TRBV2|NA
TGTGCCAGCAGTGAAGTCGGGCTAGCGGGGGGAGGTACGCAGTATTTT
CASSEVGLAGGGTQYF
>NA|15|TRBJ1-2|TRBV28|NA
TGTGCCAGCAAAAACCCCGTAGGAGCTAACTATGGCTACACCTTC
CASKNPVGANYGYTF
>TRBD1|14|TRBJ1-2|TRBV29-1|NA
TGCAGCGTTGAAACCGGGACAGGGGCCTATGGCTACACCTTC
CSVETGTGAYGYTF
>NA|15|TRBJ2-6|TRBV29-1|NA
TGCAGCGTTGGTGGGGGTTTGTCTGGGGCCAACGTCCTGACTTTC
CSVGGGLSGANVLTF
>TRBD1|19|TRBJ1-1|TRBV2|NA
TGTGCCAGCAGCGGGACCCATAGTTTACAGGGGGCGCGGAACACTGAAGCTTTCTTT
CASSGTHSLQGARNTEAFF
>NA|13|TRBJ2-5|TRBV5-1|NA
TGCGCCAGCAGGTGGGACGGACAAGAGACCCAGTACTTC
CASRWDGQETQYF
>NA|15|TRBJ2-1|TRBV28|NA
TGTGCCAGCAGTTTGTTGGGGGTGTCCTACAATGAGCAGTTCTTC
CASSLLGVSYNEQFF
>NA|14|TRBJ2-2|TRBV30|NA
TGTGCCTGGAGTGTAATCAGGGGAAGCGGGGAGCTGTTTTTT
CAWSVIRGSGELFF
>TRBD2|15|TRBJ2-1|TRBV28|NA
TGTGCCAGCAGCCTCGGGGGGATCGCCTACAATGAGCAGTTCTTC
CASSLGGIAYNEQFF
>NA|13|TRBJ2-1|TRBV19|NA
TGTGCCAGTAGGCGCCCGGGATTTGGGGAGCAGTTCTTC
CASRRPGFGEQFF
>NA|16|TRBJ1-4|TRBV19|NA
TGTGCCAGTAAAGAGTCCAGTTTTGCAACTAATGAAAAACTGTTTTTT
CASKESSFATNEKLFF
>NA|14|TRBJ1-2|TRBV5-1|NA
TGCGCCAGCAGCTTGGACTCGGGGGCCGGCGGCTACACCTTC
CASSLDSGAGGYTF
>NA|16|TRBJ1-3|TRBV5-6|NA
TGTGCCAGCAGCATGACTGGGACCTATGGTGGAAACACCATATATTTT
CASSMTGTYGGNTIYF
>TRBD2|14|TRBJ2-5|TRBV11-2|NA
TGTGCCAGCAGCCCACTAGCGGGGATAGAGACCCAGTACTTC
CASSPLAGIETQYF
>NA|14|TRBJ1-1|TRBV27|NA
TGTGCCAGCAGCTACACAGGGTTGAACACTGAAGCTTTCTTT
CASSYTGLNTEAFF
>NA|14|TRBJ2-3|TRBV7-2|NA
TGTGCCAGCAGCTTAGGCGGGGCGACAGATACGCAGTATTTT
CASSLGGATDTQYF
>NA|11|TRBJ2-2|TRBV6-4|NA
TGTGCCAGCACGGGGGCCGGGGAGCTGTTTTTT
CASTGAGELFF
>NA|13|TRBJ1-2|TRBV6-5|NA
TGTGCCAGCAGTCCAGCGACGGACTATGGCTACACCTTC
CASSPATDYGYTF
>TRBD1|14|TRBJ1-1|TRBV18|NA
TGTGCCAGCTCACCCGGACAGGGGGGCACTGAAGCTTTCTTT
CASSPGQGGTEAFF